Listed below are T cell receptor beta chains from one sample, sequenced in a study of cytomegalovirus exposure and HLA in healthy donors. Clones were sequenced by immunoSEQ multiplex PCR, and TCRdb holds only the in-frame ones, with some missing. The profile covers some 100,000 clones, with 60% to 80% appearing a single time and around 5.2% taken by the ten largest. Material: PBMCs. The receptor set was obtained from a man aged 50-60 years in good health and CMV-seropositive. The conserved cysteine and the conserved F or W are not part of the CDR3 here.

j_gene	v_gene	CDR3aa
TRBJ2-5	TRBV5-8	ASSRWDNQETQY
TRBJ2-3	TRBV5-1	ASRVGTTDTQY
TRBJ2-1	TRBV6-1	ASSEAPRGYEQF
TRBJ1-1	TRBV30	ACSGYHTEAF
TRBJ1-5	TRBV6-5	ASSWSGSQNQPQH
TRBJ1-2	TRBV11-2	ASSFSGYNYGYT
TRBJ2-3	TRBV2	ASSEQGAGVSTDTQY
TRBJ1-3	TRBV18	ASSPPSTGGFGNTIY
TRBJ2-5	TRBV30	AWSDGDRGAQY
TRBJ2-5	TRBV19	ASSAGTGRGKTQY
TRBJ1-6	TRBV18	ASSPNGSGQNSPLH
TRBJ1-1	TRBV18	ASSPLEGNTEAF
TRBJ1-1	TRBV11-3	ASSLIFGSGAF
TRBJ1-2	TRBV19	ASSIQNTGVYDGYT
TRBJ2-4	TRBV6-1	ASLRGLSDIQY